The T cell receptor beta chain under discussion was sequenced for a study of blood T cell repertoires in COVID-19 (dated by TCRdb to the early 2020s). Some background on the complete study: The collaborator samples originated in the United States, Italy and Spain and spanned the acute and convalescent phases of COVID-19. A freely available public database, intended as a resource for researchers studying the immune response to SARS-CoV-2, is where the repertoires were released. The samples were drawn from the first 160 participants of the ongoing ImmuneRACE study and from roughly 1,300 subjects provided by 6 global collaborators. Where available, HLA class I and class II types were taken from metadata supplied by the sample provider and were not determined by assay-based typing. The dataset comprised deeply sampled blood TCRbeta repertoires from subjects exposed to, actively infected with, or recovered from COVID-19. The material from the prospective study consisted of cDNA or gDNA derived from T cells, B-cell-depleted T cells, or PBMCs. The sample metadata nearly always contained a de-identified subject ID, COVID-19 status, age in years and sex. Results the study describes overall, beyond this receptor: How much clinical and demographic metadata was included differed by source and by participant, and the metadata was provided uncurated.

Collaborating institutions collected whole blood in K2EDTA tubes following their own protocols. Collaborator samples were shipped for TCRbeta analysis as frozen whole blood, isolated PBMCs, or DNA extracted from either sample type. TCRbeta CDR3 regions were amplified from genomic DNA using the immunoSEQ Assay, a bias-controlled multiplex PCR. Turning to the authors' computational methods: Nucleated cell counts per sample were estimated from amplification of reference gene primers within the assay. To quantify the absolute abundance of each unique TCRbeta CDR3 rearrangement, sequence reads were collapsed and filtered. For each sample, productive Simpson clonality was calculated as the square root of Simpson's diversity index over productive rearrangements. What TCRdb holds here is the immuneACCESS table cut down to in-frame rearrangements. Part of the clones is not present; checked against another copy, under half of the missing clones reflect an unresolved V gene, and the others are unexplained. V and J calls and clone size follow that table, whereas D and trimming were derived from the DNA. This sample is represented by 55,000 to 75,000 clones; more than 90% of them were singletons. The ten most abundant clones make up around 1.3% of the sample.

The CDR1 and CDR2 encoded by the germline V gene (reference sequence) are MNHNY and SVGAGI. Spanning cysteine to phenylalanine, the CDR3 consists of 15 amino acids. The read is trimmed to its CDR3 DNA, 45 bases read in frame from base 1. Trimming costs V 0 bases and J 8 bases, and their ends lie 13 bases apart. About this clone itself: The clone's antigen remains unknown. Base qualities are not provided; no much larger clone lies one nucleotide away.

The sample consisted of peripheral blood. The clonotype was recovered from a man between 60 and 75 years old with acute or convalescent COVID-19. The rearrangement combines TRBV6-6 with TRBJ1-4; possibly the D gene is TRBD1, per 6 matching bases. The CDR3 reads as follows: CASSYSTTGKEKLFF. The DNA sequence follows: TGTGCCAGCAGTTACTCGACTACAGGGAAGGAAAAACTGTTTTTT.